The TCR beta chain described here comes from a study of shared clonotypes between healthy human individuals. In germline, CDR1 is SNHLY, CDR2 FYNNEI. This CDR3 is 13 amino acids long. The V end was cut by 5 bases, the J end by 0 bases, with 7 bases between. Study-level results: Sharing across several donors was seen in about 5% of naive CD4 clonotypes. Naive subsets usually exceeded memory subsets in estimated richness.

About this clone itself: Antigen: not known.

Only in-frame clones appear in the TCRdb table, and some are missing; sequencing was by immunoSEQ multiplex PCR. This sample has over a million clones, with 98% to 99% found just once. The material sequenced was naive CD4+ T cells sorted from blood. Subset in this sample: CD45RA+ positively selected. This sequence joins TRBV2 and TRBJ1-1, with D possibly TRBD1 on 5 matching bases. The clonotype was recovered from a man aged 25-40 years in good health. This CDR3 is CASSLTVNTEAFF. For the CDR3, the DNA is TGTGCCAGCAGTTTGACAGTGAACACTGAAGCTTTCTTT.